This entry is about one T cell receptor beta chain. What it recognizes is unknown. Profiling relied on immunoSEQ multiplex PCR, and the TCRdb table lists in-frame clones only, not all of them. This table holds roughly 12,000 clones, 63% found once. These data come from a study of chemoradiotherapy in HPV16-positive cancers. Study information: Two HPV16-positive patients' cells yielded candidate HPV-specific clones and common motifs.

Samples were taken several times over chemoradiotherapy. Study-level points and caveats: During treatment, candidate HPV-specific clones and E7-related motifs expanded in tumor. Better recurrence-free survival went with HPV-responsive T-cell expansion in HPV16-positive patients.

The clonotype comes from a human donor with HPV-associated anogenital cancer. Sampling was done from a patient who underwent chemoradiotherapy.

The CDR3 region is CASSYSGALNTEAFF. As DNA, the CDR3 is TGTGCCAGCAGTTACTCGGGGGCGTTGAACACTGAAGCTTTCTTT. This chain uses TRBV6-5 with TRBJ1-1; weak D call: TRBD1 (6 bases). Trimming stripped 0 bases from V and 0 bases from J, with 8 bases between. CDR1 and CDR2 from the germline V gene are MNHEY and SVGAGI. The CDR3 is 15 amino acids.